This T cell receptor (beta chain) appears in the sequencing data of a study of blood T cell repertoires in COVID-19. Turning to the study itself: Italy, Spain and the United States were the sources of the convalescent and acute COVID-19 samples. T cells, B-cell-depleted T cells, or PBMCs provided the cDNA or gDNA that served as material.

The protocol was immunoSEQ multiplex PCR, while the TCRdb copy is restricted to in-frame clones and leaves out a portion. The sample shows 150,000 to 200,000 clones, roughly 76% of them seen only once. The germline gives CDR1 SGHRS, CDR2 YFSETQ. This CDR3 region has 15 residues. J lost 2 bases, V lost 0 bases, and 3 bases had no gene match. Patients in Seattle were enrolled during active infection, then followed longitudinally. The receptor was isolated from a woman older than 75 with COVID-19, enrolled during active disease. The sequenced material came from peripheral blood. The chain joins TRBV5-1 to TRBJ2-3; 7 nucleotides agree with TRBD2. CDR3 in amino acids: CASSLGLAATDTQYF. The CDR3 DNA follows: TGCGCCAGCAGCTTGGGACTAGCAGCCACAGATACGCAGTATTTT.